This T cell receptor (beta chain) was obtained from a study of radiation and T cells in renal cell carcinoma. Study background: Nephrectomy followed 15 Gy stereotactic body radiation by 4 weeks.

In this sample, this clone turned up once. Its cognate antigen is unknown. Time point: baseline pretreatment blood. Treatment specified: 15 Gy SBRT to primary tumor, nephrectomy 4 weeks later. After SBRT, blood was collected at 2 and 4 weeks, plus baseline. Germline V gives CDR1 SGDLS, CDR2 YYNGEE. This CDR3 contains 16 residues. Unmatched junction bases numbered 10, after V lost 0 bases and J lost 10 bases. Here immunoSEQ multiplex PCR was the method, and the copy in TCRdb shows in-frame clones only, minus some. Of about 49,000 clones listed, roughly 80% are singletons. The study's findings and limits: Pretreatment tumor biopsies were lacking, so baseline clonotypes are unknown. In blood, top tumor clones expanded by 2 weeks, shrinking by 4.

The receptor comes from a woman aged 70-85 years with renal cell carcinoma. The sample consisted of blood, taken from a patient whose treatment included radiotherapy and nephrectomy. The chain couples TRBV9 to TRBJ2-1, with 10 bases fitting TRBD2. CDR3 nucleotides: TGTGCCAGCAGCGTAGGGGCTAGCGGGAGAGGTGAGGAGCAGTTCTTC. As protein: CASSVGASGRGEEQFF.